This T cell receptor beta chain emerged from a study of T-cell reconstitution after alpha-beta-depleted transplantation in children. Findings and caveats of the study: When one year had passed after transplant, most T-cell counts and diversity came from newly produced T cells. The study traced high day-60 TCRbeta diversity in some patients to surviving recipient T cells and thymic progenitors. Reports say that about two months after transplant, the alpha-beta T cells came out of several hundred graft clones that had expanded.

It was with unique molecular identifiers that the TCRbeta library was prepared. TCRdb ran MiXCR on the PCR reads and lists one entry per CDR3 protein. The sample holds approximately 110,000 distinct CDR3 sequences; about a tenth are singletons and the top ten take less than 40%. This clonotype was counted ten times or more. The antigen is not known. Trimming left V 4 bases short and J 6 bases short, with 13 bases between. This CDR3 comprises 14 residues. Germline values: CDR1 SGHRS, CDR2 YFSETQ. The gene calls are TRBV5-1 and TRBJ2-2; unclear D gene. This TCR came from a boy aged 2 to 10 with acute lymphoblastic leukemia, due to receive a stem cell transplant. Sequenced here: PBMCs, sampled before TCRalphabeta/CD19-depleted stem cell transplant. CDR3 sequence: CASSPNIEAGELFF. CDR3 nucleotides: TGCGCCAGCAGCCCAAACATAGAGGCCGGGGAGCTGTTTTTT. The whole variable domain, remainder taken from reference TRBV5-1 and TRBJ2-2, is KAGVTQTPRYLIKTRGQQVTLSCSPISGHRSVSWYQQTPGQGLQFLFEYFSETQRNKGNFPGRFSGRQFSNSRSEMNVSTLELGDSALYLCASSPNIEAGELFFGEGSRLTVL.